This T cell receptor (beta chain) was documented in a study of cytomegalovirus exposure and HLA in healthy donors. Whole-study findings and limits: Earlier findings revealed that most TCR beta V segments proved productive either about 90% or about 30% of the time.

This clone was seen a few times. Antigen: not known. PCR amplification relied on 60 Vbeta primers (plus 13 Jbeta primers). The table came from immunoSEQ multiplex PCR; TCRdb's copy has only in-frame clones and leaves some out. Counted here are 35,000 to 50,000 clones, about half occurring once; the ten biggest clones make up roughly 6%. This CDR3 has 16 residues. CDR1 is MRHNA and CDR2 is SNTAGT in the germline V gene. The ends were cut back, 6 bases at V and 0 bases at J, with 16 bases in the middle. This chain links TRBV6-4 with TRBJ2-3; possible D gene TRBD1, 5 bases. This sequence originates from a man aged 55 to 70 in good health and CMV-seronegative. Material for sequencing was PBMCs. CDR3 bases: TGTGCCAGCAGCCCCAGGGCCCCCCCCAGCACAGATACGCAGTATTTT. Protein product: CASSPRAPPSTDTQYF.